Sequencing of this T cell receptor beta chain was carried out in a study of breast tumors, draining lymph nodes, adjacent tissues. Broader study findings: Compared with lymph nodes, tumors were less diverse; compared with nontumor tissue, more.

The count of this clonotype is one. The target antigen is unknown. Given a much more abundant clone one base away, this may be a read error. Breast cancer patients provided tissue from their axillary draining lymph nodes. TCRdb ran MiXCR on the multiplex PCR reads and lists one entry per CDR3 protein. The sample yields about 180,000 distinct CDR3 sequences, 30% to 35% seen once. The ends lost 6 bases at V and 7 bases at J; junction bases unmatched: 9. The germline CDR1 and CDR2 sequences are LNHDA and SQIVND (reference sequence). This CDR3 has 15 amino acids. Sequenced input: axillary lymph node tissue. J is TRBJ2-1 and V is TRBV19; TRBD2 matches 10 bases. This TCR came from a female donor with breast cancer. Some clones in this sample may be carry-over from other donors' samples. CDR3 protein: CASSAAGGSRNEQFF. The DNA of the CDR3 is TGTGCCAGTAGCGCAGCGGGAGGGTCACGGAATGAGCAGTTCTTC.